The sequence of this T cell receptor beta chain was determined in a study of T-cell memory formation after mild COVID-19. TCRdb passed the 5' RACE reads through MiXCR, listing each CDR3 protein once. This sample yields roughly 340,000 distinct CDR3 sequences, of which about 16% are seen a single time; around 20% belongs to the top ten. This CDR3 region has 17 residues. Trimming stripped 6 bases from V and 5 bases from J, with 23 bases between. Germline CDR1 and CDR2: MNHEY and SVGAGI. The sequencing input was PBMCs or a T cell subset sorted from them (not recorded which). This sequence was found in a man in his late teens or twenties who had mild COVID-19 (a few samples of this study predate the infection). Cell type and time point are not known. The chain couples TRBV6-5 to TRBJ1-3, with D possibly TRBD1 on 6 matching bases. CDR3 amino acids: CASRRTVGPERRNTIYF. The DNA of the CDR3 is TGTGCCAGCAGGCGGACAGTCGGTCCCGAGAGGAGAAACACCATATATTTT.